Detailed here is one T cell receptor beta chain. The data originate from a study of blood T cell repertoires in COVID-19. At the level of the study: Collection of acute and convalescent COVID-19 samples took place in the United States, Italy and Spain.

The participants were between roughly 18 and 100 years old and came from 24 US areas. Clinical histories supplied by participants themselves formed the basis of cohort assignment. Source study methods: Amplification from reference gene primers served as the basis for estimated nucleated cell counts. Profiling relied on immunoSEQ multiplex PCR, and the TCRdb table lists in-frame clones only, not all of them. The V and J calls and the clone size are those of that table, but D and trimming were determined from the DNA. The repertoire holds roughly 250,000 clones, with approximately 90% as singletons. The sequence derives from a woman in her thirties or forties with acute COVID-19. Sequenced sample: PBMCs or T cells enriched from blood (not recorded which).

In nucleotides, the CDR3 is TGTGCCAGCAGCCAAGATAGGTTAGCGGGTACGAACACCGGGGAGCTGTTTTTT. It encodes CASSQDRLAGTNTGELFF. The chain uses TRBV3-1 (or the pseudogene TRBV3-2) and TRBJ2-2; 7 bases match TRBD2. Trimming took 0 bases from V and 0 from J; bases not matched to a gene: 7. Germline loops: CDR1 LGHDT, CDR2 YNNKEL (reference sequence). The CDR3 length is 18 residues.